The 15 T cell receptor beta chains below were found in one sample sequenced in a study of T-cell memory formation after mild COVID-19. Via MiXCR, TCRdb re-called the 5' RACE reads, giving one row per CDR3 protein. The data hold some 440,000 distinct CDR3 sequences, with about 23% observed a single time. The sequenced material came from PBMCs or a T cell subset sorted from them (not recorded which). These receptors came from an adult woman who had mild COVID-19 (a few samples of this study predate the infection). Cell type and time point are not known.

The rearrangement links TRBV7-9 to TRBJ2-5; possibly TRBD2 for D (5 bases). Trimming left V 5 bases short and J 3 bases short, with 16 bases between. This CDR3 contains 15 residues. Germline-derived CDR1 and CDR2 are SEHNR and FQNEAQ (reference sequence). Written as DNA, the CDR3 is TGTGCCAGCAGCCGTGGCCCGAGGGCGGAAGAGACCCAGTACTTC. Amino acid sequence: CASSRGPRAEETQYF.

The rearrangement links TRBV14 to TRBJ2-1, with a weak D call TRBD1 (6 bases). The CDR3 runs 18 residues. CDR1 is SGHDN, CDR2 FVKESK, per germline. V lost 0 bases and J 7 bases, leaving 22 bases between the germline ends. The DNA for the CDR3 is TGTGCCAGCAGCCAAGATAAACGGGGTATCAGGGGCCGGAATGAGCAGTTCTTC. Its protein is CASSQDKRGIRGRNEQFF.

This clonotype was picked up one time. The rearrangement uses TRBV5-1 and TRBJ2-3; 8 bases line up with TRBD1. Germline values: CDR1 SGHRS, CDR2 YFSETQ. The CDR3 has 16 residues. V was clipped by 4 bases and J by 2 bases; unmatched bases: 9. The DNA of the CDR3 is TGCGCCAGCAGCCCGACGACGACAGGGGCCACAGATACGCAGTATTTT. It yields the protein CASSPTTTGATDTQYF.

In DNA, the CDR3 is TGCAGTGCCCCCAAGAGGGGGCAGGGGGCCGGATCCTACGAGCAGTACTTC. It is translated as CSAPKRGQGAGSYEQYF. The rearrangement joins TRBV20-1 to TRBJ2-7; 8 bases line up with TRBD1. Germline trimming cut 6 bases from V and 1 base from J; bases unmatched to any gene: 17. Germline CDR1 DFQATT, CDR2 SNEGSKA (reference sequence). The CDR3 sequence is 17 residues long.

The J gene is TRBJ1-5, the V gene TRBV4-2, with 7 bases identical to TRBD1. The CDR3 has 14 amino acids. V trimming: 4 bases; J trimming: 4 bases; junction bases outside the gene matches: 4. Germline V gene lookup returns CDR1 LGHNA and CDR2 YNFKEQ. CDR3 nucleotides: TGTGCCAGCAGCCTCGACAGGGAAAATCAGCCCCAGCATTTT. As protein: CASSLDRENQPQHF.

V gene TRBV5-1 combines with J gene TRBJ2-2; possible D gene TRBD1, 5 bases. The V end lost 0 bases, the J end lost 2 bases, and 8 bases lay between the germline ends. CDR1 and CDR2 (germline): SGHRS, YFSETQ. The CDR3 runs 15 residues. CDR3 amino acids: CASSLEGSNTGELFF. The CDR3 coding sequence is TGCGCCAGCAGCTTGGAGGGGTCCAACACCGGGGAGCTGTTTTTT.

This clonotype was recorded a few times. As DNA, the CDR3 is TGTGCCAGCAGTTGGGGTAGCGCAGGGGTAGAGACCCAGTACTTC. Its protein product is CASSWGSAGVETQYF. The chain couples TRBV28 to TRBJ2-5, with a possible D match to TRBD1 (6 bases). Germline CDR1 reads MDHEN; CDR2 reads SYDVKM. The CDR3 is 15 residues long. With 4 bases removed from V and 4 bases from J, the gap between germline ends came to 16 bases.

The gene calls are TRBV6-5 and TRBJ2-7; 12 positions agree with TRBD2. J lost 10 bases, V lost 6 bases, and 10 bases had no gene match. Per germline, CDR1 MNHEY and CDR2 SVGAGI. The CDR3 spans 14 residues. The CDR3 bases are TGTGCCAGCAGGGAGACTAGCGGGAGTTCTCCCCAGTACTTC. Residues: CASRETSGSSPQYF.

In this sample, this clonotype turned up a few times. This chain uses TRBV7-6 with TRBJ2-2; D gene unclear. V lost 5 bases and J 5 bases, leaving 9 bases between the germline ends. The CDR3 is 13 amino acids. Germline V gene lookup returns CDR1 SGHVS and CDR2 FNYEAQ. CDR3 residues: CASSMDQTGELFF. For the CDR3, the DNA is TGTGCCAGCAGCATGGATCAGACCGGGGAGCTGTTTTTT.

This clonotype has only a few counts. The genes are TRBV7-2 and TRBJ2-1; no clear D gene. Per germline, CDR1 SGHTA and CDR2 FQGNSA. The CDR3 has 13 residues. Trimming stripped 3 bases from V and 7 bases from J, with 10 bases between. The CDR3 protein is CASSFDRWNEQFF. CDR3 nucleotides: TGTGCCAGCAGCTTTGACCGATGGAATGAGCAGTTCTTC.

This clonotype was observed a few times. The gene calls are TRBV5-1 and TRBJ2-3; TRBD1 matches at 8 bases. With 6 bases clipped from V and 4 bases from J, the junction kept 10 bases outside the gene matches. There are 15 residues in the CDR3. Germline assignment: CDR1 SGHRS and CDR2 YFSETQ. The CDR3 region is CASTPTGVESDTQYF. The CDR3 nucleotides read TGCGCCAGCACCCCGACAGGGGTGGAGTCAGATACGCAGTATTTT. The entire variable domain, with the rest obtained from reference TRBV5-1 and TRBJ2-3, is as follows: KAGVTQTPRYLIKTRGQQVTLSCSPISGHRSVSWYQQTPGQGLQFLFEYFSETQRNKGNFPGRFSGRQFSNSRSEMNVSTLELGDSALYLCASTPTGVESDTQYFGPGTRLTVL.

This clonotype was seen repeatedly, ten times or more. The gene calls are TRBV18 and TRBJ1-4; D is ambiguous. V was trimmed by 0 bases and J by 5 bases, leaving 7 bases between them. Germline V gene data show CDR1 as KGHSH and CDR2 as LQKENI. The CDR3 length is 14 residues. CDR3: CASSPPMGNEKLFF. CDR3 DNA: TGTGCCAGCTCACCACCGATGGGAAATGAAAAACTGTTTTTT. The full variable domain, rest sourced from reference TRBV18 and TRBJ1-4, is NAGVMQNPRHLVRRRGQEARLRCSPMKGHSHVYWYRQLPEEGLKFMVYLQKENIIDESGMPKERFSAEFPKEGPSILRIQQVVRGDSAAYFCASSPPMGNEKLFFGSGTQLSVL.

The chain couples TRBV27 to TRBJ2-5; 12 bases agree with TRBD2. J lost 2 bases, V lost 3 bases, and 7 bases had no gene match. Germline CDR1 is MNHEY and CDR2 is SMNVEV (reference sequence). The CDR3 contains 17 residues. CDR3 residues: CASSLRRLAGAQETQYF. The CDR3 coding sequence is TGTGCCAGCAGTTTGCGGAGACTAGCGGGGGCTCAAGAGACCCAGTACTTC.

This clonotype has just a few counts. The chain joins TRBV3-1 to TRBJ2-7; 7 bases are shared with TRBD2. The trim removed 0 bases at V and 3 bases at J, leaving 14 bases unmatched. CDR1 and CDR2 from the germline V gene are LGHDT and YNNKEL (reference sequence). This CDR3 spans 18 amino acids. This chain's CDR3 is CASSQDPRSLAAFYEQYF. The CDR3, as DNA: TGTGCCAGCAGCCAAGACCCCAGGAGTCTAGCGGCTTTCTACGAGCAGTACTTC.

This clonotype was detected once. Written as DNA, the CDR3 is TGCGCCAGCAGCTTGGATTGGGTTGGGCAGGGGAACTATGGCTACACCTTC. It is translated as CASSLDWVGQGNYGYTF. The V call is TRBV5-1, the J call TRBJ1-2, with a tentative D call TRBD1 (6 bases). This CDR3 spans 17 amino acids. V lost 0 bases, J lost 2 bases, and 17 bases lay in between. CDR1 SGHRS and CDR2 YFSETQ come from the germline V gene. Full variable domain (missing parts from reference TRBV5-1 and TRBJ1-2): KAGVTQTPRYLIKTRGQQVTLSCSPISGHRSVSWYQQTPGQGLQFLFEYFSETQRNKGNFPGRFSGRQFSNSRSEMNVSTLELGDSALYLCASSLDWVGQGNYGYTFGSGTRLTVV.